The 31 T cell receptor beta chains given below trace back to one sample, sequenced in a study of beta chain features in type 1 diabetes. Since all of the isolated RNA was reverse transcribed, expressed TCRB transcripts were what got sequenced. Using immunoSEQ multiplex PCR, the repertoire was profiled, and TCRdb retains in-frame clones only, with some absent. The sample comprises just over 150,000 clones, 11% of which are singletons, and over 2% rests with the top ten. What was sequenced was central memory CD4+ T cells from blood. The source of these receptors is a man between 18 and 35 years old in good health.

This chain links TRBV7-2 with TRBJ2-1; 8 nucleotides line up with TRBD1. Germline lookup yields CDR1 SGHTA and CDR2 FQGNSA. Trimming removed 5 bases from V and 6 bases from J; junction bases left unmatched: 12. This CDR3 has 16 residues. CDR3 residues: CASSPNAGGASNEQFF. CDR3 DNA sequence: TGTGCCAGCAGCCCCAATGCAGGGGGCGCCTCCAATGAGCAGTTCTTC.

The chain links TRBV7-2 to TRBJ2-2, with a weak D call TRBD1 (6 bases). The CDR3 contains 16 residues. V dropped 2 bases and J dropped 5 bases, with 15 bases sitting between them. Germline assignment: CDR1 SGHTA and CDR2 FQGNSA. This CDR3 is CASSLLSWGRTGELFF. CDR3 DNA: TGTGCCAGCAGCTTATTAAGTTGGGGGCGGACCGGGGAGCTGTTTTTT.

This sequence joins TRBV7-2 and TRBJ1-4, with D maybe TRBD1 (6 bases). Germline V gives CDR1 SGHTA, CDR2 FQGNSA. The V end lost 5 bases, the J end lost 0 bases, and 13 bases lay between the germline ends. The CDR3 spans 16 residues. The CDR3 DNA reads TGTGCCAGCAGCCCCCAACAGGGATCAACTAATGAAAAACTGTTTTTT. Amino acid sequence: CASSPQQGSTNEKLFF.

The sample holds a few counts of this clone. V and J are TRBV5-1 and TRBJ1-1; D remains ambiguous. This CDR3 spans 11 amino acids. Germline values: CDR1 SGHRS, CDR2 YFSETQ. V gave up 6 bases and J gave up 0 bases, with 3 bases separating them. The CDR3 sequence is CASTMNTEAFF. The DNA for the CDR3 is TGCGCCAGCACCATGAACACTGAAGCTTTCTTT.

This clone was found many times. The chain employs TRBV28 and TRBJ1-2; 8 bases line up with TRBD1. Germline V CDR1 and CDR2: MDHEN, SYDVKM. Losses at the gene ends were 6 bases for V and 4 bases for J; bases not matched to a gene: 7. The CDR3 covers 14 residues. This CDR3 is CASREDRAIYGYTF. DNA for the CDR3: TGTGCCAGCAGAGAGGACAGGGCGATCTATGGCTACACCTTC.

This clone was observed at least ten times. The DNA for the CDR3 is TGCGCCAGCAGCTCCCAGCCAACGACAGGGACCGGGGAGCTGTTTTTT. As protein: CASSSQPTTGTGELFF. V gene TRBV5-1 combines with J gene TRBJ2-2, with TRBD1 matching over 7 bases. Germline CDR1 and CDR2: SGHRS and YFSETQ. V lost 3 bases to trimming and J lost 5 bases; unmatched junction nucleotides: 10. This CDR3 has 16 amino acids.

This clone has more than one count but fewer than ten. The V and J genes are TRBV7-2 and TRBJ2-1, with a tentative D call TRBD1 (6 bases). The CDR3 has 14 amino acids. V lost 1 base to trimming and J lost 14 bases, with 18 bases between them. CDR1 and CDR2 (germline): SGHTA, FQGNSA. The DNA for the CDR3 is TGTGCCAGCAGCTTAGGGGGCCACGTGAGACAGGAGTTCTTC. This translates into CASSLGGHVRQEFF.

This chain joins TRBV10-2 and TRBJ1-6, with D possibly TRBD1 on 5 matching bases. From germline, CDR1 is WSHSY and CDR2 SAAADI. Trimming removed 6 bases at V and 10 bases at J, with 10 bases between. This CDR3 is built from 12 residues. The CDR3 spells CASRGVSSPLHF. CDR3 coding DNA: TGCGCCAGCAGAGGGGTCTCCTCACCCCTCCACTTT.

CDR3 region: CASSLGLAGAIFTDTQYF. CDR3 DNA sequence: TGCGCCAGCAGCTTGGGACTAGCGGGAGCCATTTTCACAGATACGCAGTATTTT. The chain has TRBV5-1 and TRBJ2-3, with 12 positions matching TRBD2. The ends lost 0 bases at V and 2 bases at J; junction bases unmatched: 7. The CDR3 runs to 18 residues. The germline V gene encodes CDR1 SGHRS and CDR2 YFSETQ.

CDR3 bases: TGTGCCTTGACGCACGACATCGCCACAGATACGCAGTATTTT. Residues: CALTHDIATDTQYF. This sequence joins TRBV30 and TRBJ2-3; D uncertain. The germline V gene has CDR1 GTSNPN and CDR2 SVGIG (reference sequence). V was pared by 7 bases and J by 2 bases, with 16 bases between. The CDR3 length is 14 residues.

This clone was seen a few times. The chain has TRBV19 and TRBJ2-1, with D perhaps matching TRBD1 or TRBD2 (5 bases each). V was pared by 10 bases and J by 0 bases, with 16 bases between. Germline values: CDR1 LNHDA, CDR2 SQIVND (reference sequence). There are 15 residues in the CDR3. The CDR3 DNA sequence: TGTGCCACGGGACGAGGCCCCTTCTCCTACAATGAGCAGTTCTTC. Encoded protein: CATGRGPFSYNEQFF.

DNA for the CDR3: TGCGCCAGCAGCTTGGTGCCGACAGTCCAAGAGACCCAGTACTTC. It codes for CASSLVPTVQETQYF. The chain joins TRBV5-1 to TRBJ2-5, with a tentative D call TRBD1 (5 bases). The germline V gene has CDR1 SGHRS and CDR2 YFSETQ. V lost 0 bases, J lost 1 base, and 10 bases lay in between. The CDR3 length is 15 residues.

This clone has more than one count but fewer than ten. CDR3 loop: CASSLVRGRQPQHF. CDR3 in DNA: TGTGCCAGCAGTTTGGTGAGGGGTAGGCAGCCCCAGCATTTT. This sequence joins TRBV27 and TRBJ1-5, with D possibly TRBD1 on 5 matching bases. Germline-derived CDR1 and CDR2 are MNHEY and SMNVEV (reference sequence). This CDR3 contains 14 residues. The V gene lost 3 bases and the J gene lost 7 bases, with 13 bases spanning the gap.

The gene calls are TRBV7-2 and TRBJ2-5; 7 nucleotides line up with TRBD1. J gave up 5 bases and V 4 bases, and 7 bases lay outside the gene matches. The CDR3 is made up of 14 amino acids. CDR1 SGHTA and CDR2 FQGNSA come from the germline V gene. CDR3 nucleotide sequence: TGTGCCAGCAGCTCCGGACAGGTCCTGGAGACCCAGTACTTC. Amino acid sequence: CASSSGQVLETQYF.

This sequence joins TRBV6-1 and TRBJ2-3; 8 bases line up with TRBD2. This CDR3 is built from 14 residues. After removal of 5 bases from V and 5 bases from J, the junction contained 6 bases not matched to a gene. Germline V CDR1 and CDR2: MNHNS, SASEGT. The chain's CDR3 is CASSPGLVGDTQYF. The CDR3 DNA reads as TGTGCCAGCAGTCCGGGACTAGTCGGAGATACGCAGTATTTT.

This clone has a count of ten or more. V is TRBV4-1 and J is TRBJ1-5; D gene uncertain. CDR1 and CDR2 (germline): MGHRA, YSYEKL. Trimming left V 1 base short and J 2 bases short, with 15 bases between. The CDR3 sequence is 17 residues long. Here the CDR3 DNA reads TGCGCCAGCAGCCAAGTAGATATAGGTTTCGGCAATCAGCCCCAGCATTTT. This translates into CASSQVDIGFGNQPQHF.

The CDR3 DNA follows: TGTGCCAGCAGTTTGTGGGGGCAGGGCGGCTACACCTTC. It specifies CASSLWGQGGYTF. The chain employs TRBV27 and TRBJ1-2; a weak D match, TRBD1 (6 bases). The CDR3 is made up of 13 amino acids. Germline loops: CDR1 MNHEY, CDR2 SMNVEV (reference sequence). Trimming took off 3 bases at V and 8 bases at J, with 13 bases between the two ends.

This clone was observed at least ten times. The rearrangement links TRBV5-4 to TRBJ2-5; D might be TRBD1 or TRBD2, each matching 5 bases. Germline assignment: CDR1 SGHNT and CDR2 YYREEE (reference sequence). Trimming removed 2 bases at V and 4 bases at J, with 15 bases between. This CDR3 contains 15 residues. CDR3 residues: CASSFRTGRGETQYF. CDR3 bases: TGTGCCAGCAGCTTCAGGACGGGAAGGGGAGAGACCCAGTACTTC.

This clone occurred a few times. The V call is TRBV5-1, the J call TRBJ2-7; D call uncertain. V lost 0 bases, J lost 2 bases, and 3 bases lay in between. Germline lookup yields CDR1 SGHRS and CDR2 YFSETQ. This CDR3 is built from 12 residues. CDR3 nucleotide sequence: TGCGCCAGCAGCTTGGGGGCCTACGAGCAGTACTTC. Residues: CASSLGAYEQYF.

This chain links TRBV18 with TRBJ2-7, with D unclear. Germline CDR1 is KGHSH and CDR2 is LQKENI. Trimming removed 6 bases from V and 4 bases from J, with 7 bases in between. The CDR3 covers 11 residues. This CDR3 is CASSLRYEQYF. CDR3 DNA sequence: TGTGCCAGCTCCCTACGGTACGAGCAGTACTTC.

This sequence joins TRBV4-2 and TRBJ2-3, with a possible D match to TRBD2 (6 bases). The V end was cut by 1 base, the J end by 0 bases, with 11 bases between. CDR3 length: 16 amino acids. Germline V CDR1 and CDR2: LGHNA, YNFKEQ. The CDR3 is CASSQGWAGSTDTQYF. CDR3 nucleotide sequence: TGTGCCAGCAGCCAAGGCTGGGCGGGGAGCACAGATACGCAGTATTTT.

This clone was seen more than once but under ten times. V is TRBV5-6 and J is TRBJ1-2; D uncertain. Germline values: CDR1 SGHDT, CDR2 YYEEEE. The length of the CDR3 is 16 residues. V gave up 3 bases and J gave up 0 bases, with 15 bases separating them. CDR3 loop: CASSSLKNLANYGYTF. CDR3 coding DNA: TGTGCCAGCAGCTCACTGAAGAACCTCGCTAACTATGGCTACACCTTC.

The V gene is TRBV6-6, the J gene TRBJ2-3; D remains ambiguous. Trimming took 8 bases from V and 6 from J, leaving 6 bases between them. Germline CDR1 MNHNY, CDR2 SVGAGI (reference sequence). This CDR3 spans 10 amino acids. CDR3 nucleotide sequence: TGTGCCAGCGGGGTGGATACGCAGTATTTT. This translates into CASGVDTQYF.

The V call is TRBV28, the J call TRBJ1-1; D not resolved. V lost 6 bases to trimming and J lost 3 bases, with 8 bases between them. CDR1 is MDHEN, CDR2 SYDVKM, per germline. This CDR3 contains 12 residues. CDR3 sequence: CASRGVDTEAFF. In nucleotides, the CDR3 is TGTGCCAGCAGGGGAGTGGACACTGAAGCTTTCTTT. Complete variable domain (other parts from reference TRBV28 and TRBJ1-1): DVKVTQSSRYLVKRTGEKVFLECVQDMDHENMFWYRQDPGLGLRLIYFSYDVKMKEKGDIPEGYSVSREKKERFSLILESASTNQTSMYLCASRGVDTEAFFGQGTRLTVV.

This clone was found a few times. The rearrangement joins TRBV30 to TRBJ2-7, with TRBD2 matching 10 bases. The CDR3 is made up of 13 amino acids. The germline V gene has CDR1 GTSNPN and CDR2 SVGIG (reference sequence). V lost 0 bases, J lost 6 bases, and 2 bases stayed unmatched. The CDR3 DNA is TGTGCCTGGAGTGTACTAGCGGGGCTCGAGCAGTACTTC. This sequence encodes CAWSVLAGLEQYF.

The V call is TRBV21-1, the J call TRBJ1-2; TRBD1 reflects the table's D call only, with no check against the DNA. TRBV21-1 is noted as a pseudogene. CDR3 size: 13 residues. The CDR3 DNA is TGTGCCAGCAGTACGACAGGGGGCAGTGGCTACACCTTC. This encodes CASSTTGGSGYTF.

The sample holds a few counts of this clone. The J gene is TRBJ2-7, the V gene TRBV6-5, with D maybe TRBD2 (6 bases). Germline-derived CDR1 and CDR2 are MNHEY and SVGAGI. The CDR3 is 14 residues long. The V and J ends lost 6 bases and 1 base respectively, with 13 bases between them. CDR3 sequence (DNA): TGTGCCAGCAGCTCAAGCCGGGGGTCCTACGAGCAGTACTTC. The encoded protein is CASSSSRGSYEQYF.

The J gene is TRBJ1-2, the V gene TRBV2, with TRBD1 as a possible D gene (6 bases). This CDR3 is built from 15 residues. Germline V CDR1 and CDR2: SNHLY, FYNNEI. V was clipped by 5 bases and J by 0 bases, with 13 bases between them. The CDR3 region has the DNA TGTGCCAGCAGTTTGAGAGGGGGTACTAACTATGGCTACACCTTC. Residues: CASSLRGGTNYGYTF.

The J gene is TRBJ2-7, the V gene TRBV11-2, with 11 bases that match TRBD1. V lost 5 bases, J lost 4 bases, and 7 bases stayed unmatched. Germline assignment: CDR1 SGHAT and CDR2 FQNNGV. The CDR3 runs 15 residues. The DNA of the CDR3 is TGTGCCAGCAGCGGGCTGGACAGGGGGCCGTACGAGCAGTACTTC. The encoded protein is CASSGLDRGPYEQYF. Together with reference TRBV11-2 and TRBJ2-7, the CDR3 gives the full variable domain: EAGVAQSPRYKIIEKRQSVAFWCNPISGHATLYWYQQILGQGPKLLIQFQNNGVVDDSQLPKDRFSAERLKGVDSTLKIQPAKLEDSAVYLCASSGLDRGPYEQYFGPGTRLTVT.

Many counts were recorded for this clone. V and J are TRBV4-2 and TRBJ2-5; TRBD1 aligns across 9 bases. V was pared by 0 bases and J by 7 bases, with 6 bases of the junction left unmatched. This CDR3 has 15 residues. Germline-derived CDR1 and CDR2 are LGHNA and YNFKEQ. CDR3 sequence reads: CASSQDWDRVVTQYF. The DNA for the CDR3 is TGTGCCAGCAGCCAAGATTGGGACAGGGTGGTGACCCAGTACTTC.

Turning to this clone: Other nucleotide sequences from this sample produce the same CDR3. The gene calls are TRBV5-1 and TRBJ2-1; D remains ambiguous. CDR3 size: 13 residues. Trimming shortened V by 3 bases and J by 4 bases, and 8 bases separated the two germline ends. CDR1 SGHRS and CDR2 YFSETQ come from the germline V gene. CDR3 sequence reads: CASSSQGYNEQFF. CDR3 bases: TGCGCCAGCAGCTCCCAAGGATACAATGAGCAGTTCTTC.